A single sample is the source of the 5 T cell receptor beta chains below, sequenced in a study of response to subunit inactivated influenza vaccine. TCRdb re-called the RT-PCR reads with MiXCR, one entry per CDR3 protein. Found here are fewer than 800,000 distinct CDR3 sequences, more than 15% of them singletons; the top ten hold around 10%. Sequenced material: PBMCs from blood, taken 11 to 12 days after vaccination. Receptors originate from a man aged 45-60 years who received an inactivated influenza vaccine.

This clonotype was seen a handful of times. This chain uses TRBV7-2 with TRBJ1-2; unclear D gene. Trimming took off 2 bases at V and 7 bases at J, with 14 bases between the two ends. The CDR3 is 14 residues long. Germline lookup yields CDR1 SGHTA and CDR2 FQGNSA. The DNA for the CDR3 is TGTGCCAGCAGCTTAACCAGTCCGCCGCGTGGCTACACCTTC. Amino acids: CASSLTSPPRGYTF.

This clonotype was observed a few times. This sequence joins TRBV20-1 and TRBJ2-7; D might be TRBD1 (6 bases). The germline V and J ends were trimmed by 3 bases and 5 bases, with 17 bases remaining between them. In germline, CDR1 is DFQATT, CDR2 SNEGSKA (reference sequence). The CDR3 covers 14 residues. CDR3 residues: CSARDRGTLDEQYF. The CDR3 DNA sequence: TGCAGTGCTAGGGATAGGGGGACCCTTGACGAGCAGTACTTC.

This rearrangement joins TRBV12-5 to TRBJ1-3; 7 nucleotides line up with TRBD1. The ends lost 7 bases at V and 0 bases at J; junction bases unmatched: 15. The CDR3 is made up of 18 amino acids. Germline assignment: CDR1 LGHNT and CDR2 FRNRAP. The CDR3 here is CASVSDRSLLNSGNTIYF. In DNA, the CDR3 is TGTGCTAGTGTCTCGGACAGGTCCCTGCTTAACTCTGGAAACACCATATATTTT.

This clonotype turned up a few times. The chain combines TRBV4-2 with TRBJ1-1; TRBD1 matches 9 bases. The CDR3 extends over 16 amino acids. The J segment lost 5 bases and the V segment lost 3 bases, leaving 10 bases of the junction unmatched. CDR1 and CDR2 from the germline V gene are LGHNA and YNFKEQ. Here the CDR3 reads CASSQEVRDRVTEAFF. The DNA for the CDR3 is TGTGCCAGCAGCCAGGAAGTCCGGGACAGGGTGACTGAAGCTTTCTTT.

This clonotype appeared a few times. For the CDR3, the DNA is TGTGCCAGCAGTTCGACAGCTACGAACACTGAAGCTTTCTTT. This codes for CASSSTATNTEAFF. The chain links TRBV6-2 or TRBV6-3 to TRBJ1-1; possibly TRBD1 for D (5 bases). The V and J ends lost 4 bases and 1 base respectively, with 10 bases between them. Germline V lookup: CDR1 MNHEY, CDR2 SVGEGT. The CDR3 has 14 amino acids.